This entry features one TCR beta chain sequence. Its cognate antigen is unknown. These data are taken from a study of CD8+ T cells in alopecia areata. Germline lookup yields CDR1 MNHEY and CDR2 SMNVEV (reference sequence). The V end was cut by 3 bases, the J end by 5 bases, with 14 bases between. This CDR3 region has 15 residues. Study findings and constraints: In scalp and blood during tofacitinib, many expanded lesional clones persisted. Sequence data from scalp samples additionally include resident alphabeta T cells of normal skin. Relative to normal scalp, lesional scalp, especially alopecia totalis/universalis, showed higher clonality.

cDNA prepared by RNA extraction and subsequent reverse transcription served as the template for sequencing. The table came from immunoSEQ multiplex PCR; TCRdb's copy has only in-frame clones and leaves some out. The sample carries about 74,000 clones, over 25% recorded once. Treatment meaning: oral pan-JAK inhibitor, 5-10 mg twice daily. Obtained from alopecia areata patients were lesional scalp punch biopsies along with peripheral blood. Here the sequenced sample was CD8+ T cells sorted from blood, taken at week 4, from a patient treated with tofacitinib. V gene TRBV27 combines with J gene TRBJ1-5, with D maybe TRBD1 (6 bases). The receptor comes from a human donor with alopecia areata. The CDR3 reads CASSFKGEEHQPQHF. The CDR3 DNA follows: TGTGCCAGCAGTTTCAAGGGGGAAGAACATCAGCCCCAGCATTTT.